This TCR beta chain was recorded in a study of cytomegalovirus exposure and HLA in healthy donors. It was with 60 Vbeta and 13 Jbeta primers that the PCR ran. Using immunoSEQ multiplex PCR, the repertoire was profiled, and TCRdb retains in-frame clones only, with some absent. In the table there are some 150,000 clones, about three quarters of which are singletons. With 3 bases clipped from V and 4 bases from J, the junction kept 5 bases outside the gene matches. Germline V gene data show CDR1 as MNHEY and CDR2 as SMNVEV (reference sequence). This CDR3 is 14 amino acids long. Findings and limits, study-wide: Versus the roughly 690-donor mean, an Asian-associated ancestry cluster reportedly showed fewer N-insertions in a later analysis. As a later analysis showed, a missense DCLRE1C variant was linked to trimming of TCR beta V- and J-genes. The majority of CMV-associated TCR beta chains were reported as apparently HLA-restricted in a later analysis.

As concerns this clone: Its antigen is unidentified.

The chain carries TRBV27 and TRBJ1-1; 7 positions agree with TRBD1. The source material was PBMCs. The sequence came from a woman aged 25-40 years in good health and CMV-seronegative. CDR3 DNA: TGTGCCAGCAGTTTTAAGGGGGCTGCCACTGAAGCTTTCTTT. Its translation is CASSFKGAATEAFF.